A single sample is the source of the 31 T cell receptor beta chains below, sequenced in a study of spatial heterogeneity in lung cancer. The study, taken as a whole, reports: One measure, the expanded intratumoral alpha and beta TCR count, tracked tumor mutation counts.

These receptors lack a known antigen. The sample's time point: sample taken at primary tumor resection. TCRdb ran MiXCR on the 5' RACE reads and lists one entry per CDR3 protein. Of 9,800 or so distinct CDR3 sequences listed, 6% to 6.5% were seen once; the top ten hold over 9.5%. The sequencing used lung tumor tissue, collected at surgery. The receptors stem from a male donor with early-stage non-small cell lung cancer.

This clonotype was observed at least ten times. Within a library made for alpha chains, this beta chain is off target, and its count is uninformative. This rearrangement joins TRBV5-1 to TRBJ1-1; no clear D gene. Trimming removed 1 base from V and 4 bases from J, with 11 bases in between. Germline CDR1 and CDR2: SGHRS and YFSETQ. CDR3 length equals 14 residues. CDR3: CASSLKGEGTEAFF. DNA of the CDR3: TGCGCCAGCAGCTTGAAAGGTGAGGGCACTGAAGCTTTCTTT.

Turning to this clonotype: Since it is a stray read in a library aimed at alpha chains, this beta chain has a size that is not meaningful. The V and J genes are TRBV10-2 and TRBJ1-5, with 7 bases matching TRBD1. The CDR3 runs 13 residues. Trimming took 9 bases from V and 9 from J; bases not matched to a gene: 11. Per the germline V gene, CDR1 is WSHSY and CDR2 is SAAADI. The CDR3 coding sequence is TGCGCCAGTCGGGACAGAGGTTCGGGGCCCCAGCATTTT. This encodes CASRDRGSGPQHF.

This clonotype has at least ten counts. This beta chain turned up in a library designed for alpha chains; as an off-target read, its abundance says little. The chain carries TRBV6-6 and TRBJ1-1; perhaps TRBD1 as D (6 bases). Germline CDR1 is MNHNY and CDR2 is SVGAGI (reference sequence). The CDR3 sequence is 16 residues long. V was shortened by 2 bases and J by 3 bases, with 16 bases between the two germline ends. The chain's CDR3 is CASSYPRGVRDTEAFF. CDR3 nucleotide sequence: TGTGCCAGCAGTTACCCTAGGGGGGTTAGGGACACTGAAGCTTTCTTT.

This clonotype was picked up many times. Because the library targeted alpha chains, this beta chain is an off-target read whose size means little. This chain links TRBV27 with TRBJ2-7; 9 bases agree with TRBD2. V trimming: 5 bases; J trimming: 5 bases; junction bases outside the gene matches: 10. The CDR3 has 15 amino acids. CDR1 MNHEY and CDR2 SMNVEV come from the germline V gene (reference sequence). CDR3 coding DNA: TGTGCCAGCAGTCCCCTGGGCGGGAGGGCCAACGAGCAGTACTTC. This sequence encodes CASSPLGGRANEQYF.

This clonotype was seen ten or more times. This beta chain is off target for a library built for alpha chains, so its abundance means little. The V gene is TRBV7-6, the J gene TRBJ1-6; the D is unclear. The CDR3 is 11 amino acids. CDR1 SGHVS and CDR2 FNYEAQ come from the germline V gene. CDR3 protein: CASAHNSPLHF. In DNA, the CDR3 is TGTGCATCGGCCCATAATTCACCCCTCCACTTT.

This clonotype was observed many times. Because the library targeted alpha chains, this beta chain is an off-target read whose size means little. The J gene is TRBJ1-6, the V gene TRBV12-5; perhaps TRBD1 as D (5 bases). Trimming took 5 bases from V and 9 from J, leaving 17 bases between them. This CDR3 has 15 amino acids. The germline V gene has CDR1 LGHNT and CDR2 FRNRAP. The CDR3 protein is CASGPPGLTASPLHF. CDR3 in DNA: TGTGCTAGTGGTCCGCCGGGACTTACTGCTTCACCCCTCCACTTT. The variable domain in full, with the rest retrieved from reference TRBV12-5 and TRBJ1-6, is DARVTQTPRHKVTEMGQEVTMRCQPILGHNTVFWYRQTMMQGLELLAYFRNRAPLDDSGMPKDRFSAEMPDATLATLKIQPSEPRDSAVYFCASGPPGLTASPLHFGNGTRLTVT.

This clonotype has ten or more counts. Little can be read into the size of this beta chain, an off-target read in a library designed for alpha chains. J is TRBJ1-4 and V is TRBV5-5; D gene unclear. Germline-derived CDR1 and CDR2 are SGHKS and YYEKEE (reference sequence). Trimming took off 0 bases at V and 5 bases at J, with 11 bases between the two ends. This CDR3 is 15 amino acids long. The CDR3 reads CASSLESWSNEKLFF. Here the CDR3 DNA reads TGTGCCAGCAGCTTGGAGTCTTGGTCCAATGAAAAACTGTTTTTT.

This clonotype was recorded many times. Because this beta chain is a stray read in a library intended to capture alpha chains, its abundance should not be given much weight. The CDR3, as DNA: TGTGCCAGCAGCCAAGGACCCGGAACCGAGCAGTACGTC. Translated: CASSQGPGTEQYV. The chain links TRBV3-1 to TRBJ2-7; the D is unclear. CDR1 LGHDT and CDR2 YNNKEL come from the germline V gene (reference sequence). CDR3 size: 13 residues. Trimming cost V 1 base and J 6 bases, with 10 bases left between them.

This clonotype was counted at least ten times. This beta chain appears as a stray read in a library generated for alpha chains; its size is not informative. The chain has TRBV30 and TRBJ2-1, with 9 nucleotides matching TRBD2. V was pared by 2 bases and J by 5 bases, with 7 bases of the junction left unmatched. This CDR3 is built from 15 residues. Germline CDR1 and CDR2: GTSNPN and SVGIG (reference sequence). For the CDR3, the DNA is TGTGCCTGGAGTTTGGGGCTAGCGGGAAACAATGAGCAGTTCTTC. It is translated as CAWSLGLAGNNEQFF.

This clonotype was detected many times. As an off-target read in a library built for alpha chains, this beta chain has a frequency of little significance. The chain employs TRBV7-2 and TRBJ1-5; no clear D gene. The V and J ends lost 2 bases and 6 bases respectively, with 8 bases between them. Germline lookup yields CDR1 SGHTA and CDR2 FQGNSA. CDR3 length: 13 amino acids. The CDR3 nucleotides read TGTGCCAGCAGCTTATTGAATCTTCAGCCCCAGCATTTT. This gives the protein CASSLLNLQPQHF. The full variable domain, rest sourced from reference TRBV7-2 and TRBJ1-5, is GAGVSQSPSNKVTEKGKDVELRCDPISGHTALYWYRQSLGQGLEFLIYFQGNSAPDKSGLPSDRFSAERTGGSVSTLTIQRTQQEDSAVYLCASSLLNLQPQHFGDGTRLSIL.

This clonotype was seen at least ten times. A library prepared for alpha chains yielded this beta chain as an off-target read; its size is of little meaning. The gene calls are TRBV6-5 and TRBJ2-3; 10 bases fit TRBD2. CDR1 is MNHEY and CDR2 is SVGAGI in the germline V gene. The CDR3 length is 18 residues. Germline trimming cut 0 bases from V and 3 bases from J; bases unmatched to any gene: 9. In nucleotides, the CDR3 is TGTGCCAGCAGTTACTCGAAGGGTAGCGGGAGGTTAACAGATACGCAGTATTTT. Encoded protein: CASSYSKGSGRLTDTQYF.

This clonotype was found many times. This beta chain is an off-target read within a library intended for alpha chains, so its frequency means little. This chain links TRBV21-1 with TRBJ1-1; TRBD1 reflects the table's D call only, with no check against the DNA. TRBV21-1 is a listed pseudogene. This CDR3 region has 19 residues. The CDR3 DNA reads TGTGCCAGCAGCAAAGATTGTCCGGACGGCGTGTCCATGAACACTGAAGCTTTCTTT. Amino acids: CASSKDCPDGVSMNTEAFF.

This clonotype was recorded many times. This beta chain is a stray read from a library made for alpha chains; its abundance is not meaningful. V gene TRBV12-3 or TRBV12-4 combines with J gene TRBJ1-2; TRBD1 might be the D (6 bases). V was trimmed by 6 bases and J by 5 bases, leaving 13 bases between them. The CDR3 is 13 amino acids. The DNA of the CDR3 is TGTGCCAGCAGCCTCGGACAGCGGTATGGCTACACCTTC. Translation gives CASSLGQRYGYTF.

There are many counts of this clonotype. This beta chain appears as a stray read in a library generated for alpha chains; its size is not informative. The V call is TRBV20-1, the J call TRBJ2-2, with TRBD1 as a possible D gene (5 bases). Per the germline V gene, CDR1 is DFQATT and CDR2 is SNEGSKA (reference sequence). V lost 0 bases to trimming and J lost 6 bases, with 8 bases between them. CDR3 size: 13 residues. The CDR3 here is CSARDRASGELFF. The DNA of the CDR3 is TGCAGTGCTAGAGACAGGGCTTCCGGGGAGCTGTTTTTT.

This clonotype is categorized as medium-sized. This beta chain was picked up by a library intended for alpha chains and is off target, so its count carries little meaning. The CDR3 is CASSFDRDTEAFF. CDR3 DNA sequence: TGTGCCAGCAGCTTCGACAGGGACACTGAAGCTTTCTTT. V and J are TRBV11-1 and TRBJ1-1, with 7 nucleotides matching TRBD1. This CDR3 region has 13 residues. Losses at the gene ends were 3 bases for V and 3 bases for J; bases not matched to a gene: 1. Germline V lookup: CDR1 SGHAT, CDR2 FQDESV (reference sequence).

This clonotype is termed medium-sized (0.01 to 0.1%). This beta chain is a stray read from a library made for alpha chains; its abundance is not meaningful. The CDR3 DNA sequence: TGTGCCAGCAGCTTAACCCCCGGGACAGGGTTCCACGAGCAGTACTTC. Translation gives CASSLTPGTGFHEQYF. The chain carries TRBV7-3 and TRBJ2-7; 9 bases fit TRBD1. The ends lost 0 bases at V and 5 bases at J; junction bases unmatched: 8. The CDR3 covers 16 residues. Germline assignment: CDR1 SGHTA and CDR2 FQGTGA.

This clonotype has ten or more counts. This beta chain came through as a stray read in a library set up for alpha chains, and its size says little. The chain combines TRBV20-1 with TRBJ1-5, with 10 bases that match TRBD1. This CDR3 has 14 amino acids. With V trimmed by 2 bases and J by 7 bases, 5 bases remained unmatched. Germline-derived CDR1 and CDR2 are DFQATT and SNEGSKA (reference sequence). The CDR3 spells CSARTGTGDQPQHF. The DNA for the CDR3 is TGCAGTGCTAGAACCGGGACAGGGGACCAGCCCCAGCATTTT.

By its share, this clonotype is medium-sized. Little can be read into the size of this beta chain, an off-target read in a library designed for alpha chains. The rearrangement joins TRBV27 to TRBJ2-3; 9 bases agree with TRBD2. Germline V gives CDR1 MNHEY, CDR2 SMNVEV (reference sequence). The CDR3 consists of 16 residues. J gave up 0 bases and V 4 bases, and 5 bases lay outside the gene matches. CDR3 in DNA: TGTGCCAGCAGTTCCCTAGCGGGATTTAGCACAGATACGCAGTATTTT. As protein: CASSSLAGFSTDTQYF.

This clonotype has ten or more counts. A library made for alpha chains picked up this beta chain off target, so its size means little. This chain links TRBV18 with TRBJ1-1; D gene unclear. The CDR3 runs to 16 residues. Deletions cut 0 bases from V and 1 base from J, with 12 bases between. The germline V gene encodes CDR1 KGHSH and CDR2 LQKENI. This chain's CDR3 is CASSPPGRHANTEAFF. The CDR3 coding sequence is TGTGCCAGCTCACCACCGGGGAGGCACGCGAACACTGAAGCTTTCTTT.

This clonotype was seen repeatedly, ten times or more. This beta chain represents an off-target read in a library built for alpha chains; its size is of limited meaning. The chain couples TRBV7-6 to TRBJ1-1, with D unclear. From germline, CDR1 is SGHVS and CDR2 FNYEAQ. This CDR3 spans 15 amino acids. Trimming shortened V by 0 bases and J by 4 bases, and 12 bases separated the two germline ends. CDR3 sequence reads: CASSLADRGATEAFF. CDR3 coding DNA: TGTGCCAGCAGCTTAGCGGATAGAGGAGCCACTGAAGCTTTCTTT.

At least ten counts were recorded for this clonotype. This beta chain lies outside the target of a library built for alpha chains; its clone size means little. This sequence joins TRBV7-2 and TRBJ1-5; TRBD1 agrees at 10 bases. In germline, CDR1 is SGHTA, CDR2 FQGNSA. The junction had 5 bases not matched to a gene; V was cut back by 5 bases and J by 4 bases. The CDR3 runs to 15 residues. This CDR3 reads CASSLRQGANQPQHF. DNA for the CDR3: TGTGCCAGCAGCCTCCGACAGGGGGCGAATCAGCCCCAGCATTTT.

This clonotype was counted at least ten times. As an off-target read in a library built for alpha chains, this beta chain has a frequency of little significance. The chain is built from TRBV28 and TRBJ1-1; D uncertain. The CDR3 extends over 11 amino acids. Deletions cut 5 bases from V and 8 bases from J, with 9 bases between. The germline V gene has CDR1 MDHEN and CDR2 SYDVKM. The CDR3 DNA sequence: TGTGCCAGCAGTACCCGTAACGAAGCTTTCTTT. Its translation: CASSTRNEAFF. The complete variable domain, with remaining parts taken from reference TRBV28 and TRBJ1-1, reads DVKVTQSSRYLVKRTGEKVFLECVQDMDHENMFWYRQDPGLGLRLIYFSYDVKMKEKGDIPEGYSVSREKKERFSLILESASTNQTSMYLCASSTRNEAFFGQGTRLTVV.

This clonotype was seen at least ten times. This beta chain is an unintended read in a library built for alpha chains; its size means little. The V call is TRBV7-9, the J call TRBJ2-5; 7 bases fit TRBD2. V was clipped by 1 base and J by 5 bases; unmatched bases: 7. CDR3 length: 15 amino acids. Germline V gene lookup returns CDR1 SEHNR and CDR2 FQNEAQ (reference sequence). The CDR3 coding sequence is TGTGCCAGCAGCTTAGGGGCTAGCGGAGGGGAGACCCAGTACTTC. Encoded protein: CASSLGASGGETQYF. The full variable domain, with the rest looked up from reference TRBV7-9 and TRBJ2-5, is DTGVSQNPRHKITKRGQNVTFRCDPISEHNRLYWYRQTLGQGPEFLTYFQNEAQLEKSRLLSDRFSAERPKGSFSTLEIQRTEQGDSAMYLCASSLGASGGETQYFGPGTRLLVL.

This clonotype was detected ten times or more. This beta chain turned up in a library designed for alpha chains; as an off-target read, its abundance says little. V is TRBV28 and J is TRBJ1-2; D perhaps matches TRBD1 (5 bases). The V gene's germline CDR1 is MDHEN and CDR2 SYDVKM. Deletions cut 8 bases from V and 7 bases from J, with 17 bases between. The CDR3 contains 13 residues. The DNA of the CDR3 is TGTGCCAGCGGGGGAATCGGGCAAGGTGGCTACACCTTC. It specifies CASGGIGQGGYTF.

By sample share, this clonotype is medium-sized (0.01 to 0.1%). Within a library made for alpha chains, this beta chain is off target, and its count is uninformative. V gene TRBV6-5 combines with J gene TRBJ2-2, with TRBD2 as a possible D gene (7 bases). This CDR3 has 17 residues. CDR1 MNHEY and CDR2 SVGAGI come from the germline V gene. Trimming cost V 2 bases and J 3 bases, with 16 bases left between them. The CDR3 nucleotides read TGTGCCAGCAGTTACGTCGGGGGGCAGGGAGACACCGGGGAGCTGTTTTTT. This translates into CASSYVGGQGDTGELFF.

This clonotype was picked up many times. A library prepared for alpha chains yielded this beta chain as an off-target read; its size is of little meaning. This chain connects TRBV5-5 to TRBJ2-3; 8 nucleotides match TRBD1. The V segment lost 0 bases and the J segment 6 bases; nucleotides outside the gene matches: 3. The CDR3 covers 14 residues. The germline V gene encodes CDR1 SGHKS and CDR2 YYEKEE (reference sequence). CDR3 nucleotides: TGTGCCAGCAGCTTGGCAGGGGGCGTGGATACGCAGTATTTT. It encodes CASSLAGGVDTQYF. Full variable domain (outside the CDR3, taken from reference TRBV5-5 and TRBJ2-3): DAGVTQSPTHLIKTRGQQVTLRCSPISGHKSVSWYQQVLGQGPQFIFQYYEKEERGRGNFPDRFSARQFPNYSSELNVNALLLGDSALYLCASSLAGGVDTQYFGPGTRLTVL.

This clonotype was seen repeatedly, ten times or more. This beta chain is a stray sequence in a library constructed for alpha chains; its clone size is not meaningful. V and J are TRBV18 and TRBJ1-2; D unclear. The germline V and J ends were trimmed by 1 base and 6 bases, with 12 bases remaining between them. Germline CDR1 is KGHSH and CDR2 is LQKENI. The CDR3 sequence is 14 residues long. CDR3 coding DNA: TGTGCCAGCTCACCACTCCCACCAAGGAATGGCTACACCTTC. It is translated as CASSPLPPRNGYTF. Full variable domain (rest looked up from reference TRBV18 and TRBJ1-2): NAGVMQNPRHLVRRRGQEARLRCSPMKGHSHVYWYRQLPEEGLKFMVYLQKENIIDESGMPKERFSAEFPKEGPSILRIQQVVRGDSAAYFCASSPLPPRNGYTFGSGTRLTVV.

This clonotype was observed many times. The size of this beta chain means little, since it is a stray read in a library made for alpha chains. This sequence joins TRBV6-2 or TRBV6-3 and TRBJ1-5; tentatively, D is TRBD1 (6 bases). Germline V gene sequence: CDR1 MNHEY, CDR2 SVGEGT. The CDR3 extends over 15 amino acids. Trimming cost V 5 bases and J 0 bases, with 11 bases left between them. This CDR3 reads CASSDGQFSNQPQHF. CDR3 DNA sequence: TGTGCCAGCAGTGACGGACAGTTTAGCAATCAGCCCCAGCATTTT.

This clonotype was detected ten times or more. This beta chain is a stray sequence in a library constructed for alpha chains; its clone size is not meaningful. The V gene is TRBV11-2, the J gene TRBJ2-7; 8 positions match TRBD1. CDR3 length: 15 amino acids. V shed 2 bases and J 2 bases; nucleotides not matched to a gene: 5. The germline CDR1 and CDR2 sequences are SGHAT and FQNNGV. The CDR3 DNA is TGTGCCAGCAGCTTAACCGACAGGGGCACCTACGAGCAGTACTTC. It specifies CASSLTDRGTYEQYF.

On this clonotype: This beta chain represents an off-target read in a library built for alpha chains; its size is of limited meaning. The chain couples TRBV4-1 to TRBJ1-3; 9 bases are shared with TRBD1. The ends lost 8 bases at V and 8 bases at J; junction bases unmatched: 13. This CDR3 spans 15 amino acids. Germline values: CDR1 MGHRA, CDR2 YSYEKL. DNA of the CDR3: TGCGCCAGCCAAGTTCCGGGACAGGGATTATACACCATATATTTT. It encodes CASQVPGQGLYTIYF.

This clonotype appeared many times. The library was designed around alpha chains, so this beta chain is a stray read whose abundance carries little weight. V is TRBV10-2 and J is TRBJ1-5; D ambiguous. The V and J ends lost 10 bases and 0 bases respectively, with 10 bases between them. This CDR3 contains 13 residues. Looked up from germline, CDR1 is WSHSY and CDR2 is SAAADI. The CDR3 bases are TGCGCCACCTGTCCGATTAGCAATCAGCCCCAGCATTTT. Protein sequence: CATCPISNQPQHF.